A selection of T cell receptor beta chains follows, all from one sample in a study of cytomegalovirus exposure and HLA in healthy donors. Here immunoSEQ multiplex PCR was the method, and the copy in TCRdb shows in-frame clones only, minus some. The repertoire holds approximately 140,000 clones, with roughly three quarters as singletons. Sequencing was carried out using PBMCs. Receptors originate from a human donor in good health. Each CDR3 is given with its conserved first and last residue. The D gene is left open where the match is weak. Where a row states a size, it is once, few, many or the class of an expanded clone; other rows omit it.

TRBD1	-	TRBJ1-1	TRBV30	CAWSVDRVNTEAFF	TGTGCCTGGAGTGTAGACAGGGTAAACACTGAAGCTTTCTTT
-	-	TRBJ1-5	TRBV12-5	CASGLVGRGLSGNQPQHF	TGTGCTAGTGGTTTGGTAGGCAGGGGCTTGTCGGGCAATCAGCCCCAGCATTTT
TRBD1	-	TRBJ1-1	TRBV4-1	CASSQGPTGTDMNTEAFF	TGCGCCAGCAGCCAAGGGCCGACAGGGACGGATATGAACACTGAAGCTTTCTTT
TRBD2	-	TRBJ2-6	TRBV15	CATSRDLAGPSGANVLTF	TGTGCCACCAGCAGAGATCTAGCGGGCCCCTCTGGGGCCAACGTCCTGACTTTC
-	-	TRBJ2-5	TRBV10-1	CASSDSRNQETQYF	TGCGCCAGCAGTGATTCGAGGAACCAAGAGACCCAGTACTTC
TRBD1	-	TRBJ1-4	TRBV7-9	CASSSRDRGRVTEKLFF	TGTGCCAGCAGCTCCCGGGACAGGGGCCGTGTTACGGAAAAACTGTTTTTT
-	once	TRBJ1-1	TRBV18	CASSLQLTEAFF	TGTGCCAGCTCACTACAGCTTACTGAAGCTTTCTTT
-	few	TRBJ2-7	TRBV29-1	CSVLDTSSYEQYF	TGCAGCGTCTTGGACACGAGCTCCTACGAGCAGTACTTC
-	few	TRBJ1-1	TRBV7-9	CASSSDSLARENTEAFF	TGTGCCAGCAGCTCGGACAGTCTGGCTAGGGAGAACACTGAAGCTTTCTTT
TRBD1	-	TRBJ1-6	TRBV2	CASKTGKDSPLHF	TGTGCCAGCAAGACAGGGAAGGATTCACCCCTCCACTTT
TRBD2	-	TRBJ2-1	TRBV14	CASSQEVAGGTNEQFF	TGTGCCAGCAGCCAAGAGGTAGCGGGAGGAACGAATGAGCAGTTCTTC
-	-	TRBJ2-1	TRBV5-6	CASSLENSPYEQFF	TGTGCCAGCAGCTTGGAGAATAGTCCGTATGAGCAGTTCTTC
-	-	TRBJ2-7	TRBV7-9	CASSLSGEQYF	TGTGCCAGCAGCTTGAGCGGCGAGCAGTACTTC
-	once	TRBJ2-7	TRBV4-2	CASSQGRSYEQYF	TGTGCCAGCAGCCAAGGTCGGTCCTACGAGCAGTACTTC
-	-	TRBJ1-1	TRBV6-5	CASSSRNTEAFF	TGTGCCAGCTCGTCGAGGAACACTGAAGCTTTCTTT
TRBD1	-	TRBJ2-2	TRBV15	CATSRDTTGFTGELFF	TGTGCCACCAGCAGAGACACGACAGGGTTTACCGGGGAGCTGTTTTTT
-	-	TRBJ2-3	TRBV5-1	CASSLLTSKSTDTQYF	TGCGCCAGCAGCCTGCTAACTAGTAAATCAACAGATACGCAGTATTTT
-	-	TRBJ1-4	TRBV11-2	CASSRGYGELFF	TGTGCCAGCAGCCGAGGGTACGGCGAACTGTTTTTT
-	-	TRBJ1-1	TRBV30	CAWSVVGGTEAFF	TGTGCCTGGAGTGTAGTAGGGGGCACTGAAGCTTTCTTT
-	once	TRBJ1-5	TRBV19	CASSIDGGGYQPQHF	TGTGCCAGTAGTATAGATGGGGGAGGATATCAGCCCCAGCATTTT
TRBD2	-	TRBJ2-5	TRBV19	CASSSRRLAGVQETQYF	TGTGCCAGTAGTTCCCGAAGGCTAGCGGGAGTTCAAGAGACCCAGTACTTC
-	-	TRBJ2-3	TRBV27	CASSPSLLNTQYF	TGTGCCAGCAGTCCTTCACTACTTAATACGCAGTATTTT